The 15 T cell receptor beta chains given below trace back to one sample, sequenced in a study of T cells in Graves' hyperthyroidism and ophthalmopathy. Using RNA transcripts as the source, TCR beta CDR3 regions were amplified. Researchers ran a first-round RT-PCR on the TCR CDR3 using the HTBI primer set. Each CDR3 protein is one row after TCRdb ran MiXCR on the multiplex PCR reads. Among approximately 600,000 distinct CDR3 sequences listed, less than 25% were seen once. What was sequenced was blood. The receptors were gathered from a young man with Graves' ophthalmopathy.

At least ten counts were recorded for this clonotype. V gene TRBV28 combines with J gene TRBJ1-1; unclear D gene. This CDR3 spans 11 amino acids. Between the trimmed V and J ends, which lost 4 bases and 7 bases, there was a span of 7 bases. Germline loops: CDR1 MDHEN, CDR2 SYDVKM. CDR3 bases: TGTGCCAGCAGTTACCGCATTGAAGCTTTCTTT. Residues: CASSYRIEAFF.

A few counts support this clonotype. The chain joins TRBV7-2 to TRBJ1-5; 7 nucleotides agree with TRBD1. The V and J ends lost 3 bases and 6 bases, in that order; junction bases with no gene match: 8. Germline CDR1 SGHTA, CDR2 FQGNSA. CDR3 size: 15 residues. Written as DNA, the CDR3 is TGTGCCAGCAGCTTGCAGGGGGTGGAAGGTCAGCCCCAGCATTTT. As protein: CASSLQGVEGQPQHF.

This sequence joins TRBV20-1 and TRBJ1-2; D is perhaps TRBD1 (5 bases). V gave up 2 bases and J gave up 2 bases, with 15 bases separating them. The CDR3 is made up of 15 amino acids. Germline CDR1 is DFQATT and CDR2 is SNEGSKA (reference sequence). The CDR3 sequence is CSARTVVQGNYGYTF. In DNA, the CDR3 is TGCAGTGCTAGAACTGTAGTGCAGGGCAACTATGGCTACACCTTC.

J is TRBJ1-1 and V is TRBV3-1; D ambiguous. CDR3 length equals 13 residues. Trimming cost V 7 bases and J 4 bases, with 13 bases left between them. CDR1 and CDR2 from the germline V gene are LGHDT and YNNKEL (reference sequence). The CDR3 here is CASIPAGGTEAFF. For the CDR3, the DNA is TGTGCCAGCATCCCAGCAGGCGGCACTGAAGCTTTCTTT. The variable domain in full, with the rest retrieved from reference TRBV3-1 and TRBJ1-1, is DTAVSQTPKYLVTQMGNDKSIKCEQNLGHDTMYWYKQDSKKFLKIMFSYNNKELIINETVPNRFSPKSPDKAHLNLHINSLELGDSAVYFCASIPAGGTEAFFGQGTRLTVV.

Many counts were recorded for this clonotype. The rearrangement uses TRBV2 and TRBJ2-1, with D possibly being TRBD2 (5 bases). CDR1 and CDR2 from the germline V gene are SNHLY and FYNNEI. V lost 2 bases and J lost 9, with 11 bases in between. This CDR3 spans 13 amino acids. The CDR3 region is CASSERGLGEQFF. The DNA of the CDR3 is TGTGCCAGCAGTGAAAGAGGGTTGGGTGAGCAGTTCTTC.

This clonotype was observed at least ten times. The chain combines TRBV11-2 with TRBJ2-5, with a weak D call TRBD2 (6 bases). V dropped 1 base and J dropped 4 bases, with 13 bases sitting between them. CDR1 and CDR2 from the germline V gene are SGHAT and FQNNGV. This CDR3 spans 15 amino acids. CDR3 bases: TGTGCCAGCAGCTTAGGACTAGGCCCCAGAGAGACCCAGTACTTC. This sequence encodes CASSLGLGPRETQYF. Supplemented by reference TRBV11-2 and TRBJ2-5, the full variable domain reads EAGVAQSPRYKIIEKRQSVAFWCNPISGHATLYWYQQILGQGPKLLIQFQNNGVVDDSQLPKDRFSAERLKGVDSTLKIQPAKLEDSAVYLCASSLGLGPRETQYFGPGTRLLVL.

This clonotype has only a few counts. This rearrangement joins TRBV20-1 to TRBJ2-5, with 9 bases that match TRBD2. The V and J ends lost 3 bases and 5 bases, in that order; junction bases with no gene match: 7. CDR1 is DFQATT and CDR2 is SNEGSKA in the germline V gene (reference sequence). The CDR3 has 14 residues. The CDR3 region has the DNA TGCAGTGCTAGGCCAGCGGGAGGTAGGGAGACCCAGTACTTC. Protein sequence: CSARPAGGRETQYF.

This clonotype has more than one count but fewer than ten. In DNA form, the CDR3 reads TGTGCCAGCAGTCGAGGTAGCGGGAGGGCCGGGGCAGATACGCAGTATTTT. The encoded protein is CASSRGSGRAGADTQYF. The chain uses TRBV7-3 and TRBJ2-3, with 11 bases aligning to TRBD2. V lost 6 bases and J lost 4; bases outside the gene matches: 12. Germline values: CDR1 SGHTA, CDR2 FQGTGA. This CDR3 has 17 amino acids.

The chain recombines TRBV28 with TRBJ2-1, with 9 nucleotides matching TRBD2. With 10 bases clipped from V and 7 bases from J, the junction kept 17 bases outside the gene matches. CDR1 MDHEN and CDR2 SYDVKM come from the germline V gene. The CDR3 sequence is 16 residues long. In DNA form, the CDR3 reads TGTGCCACCCTATTTCGGTCTCTGCTAGCGGGAAATGAGCAGTTCTTC. Translation gives CATLFRSLLAGNEQFF. The full variable domain, rest sourced from reference TRBV28 and TRBJ2-1, is DVKVTQSSRYLVKRTGEKVFLECVQDMDHENMFWYRQDPGLGLRLIYFSYDVKMKEKGDIPEGYSVSREKKERFSLILESASTNQTSMYLCATLFRSLLAGNEQFFGPGTRLTVL.

V and J are TRBV7-6 and TRBJ2-1; 8 bases fit TRBD1. V lost 2 bases, J lost 16 bases, and 22 bases stayed unmatched. CDR1 SGHVS and CDR2 FNYEAQ come from the germline V gene. This CDR3 comprises 17 residues. CDR3 DNA sequence: TGTGCCAGCAGCTTATGGATGGACAGGGAGATCTACACTGAGCTCTTCTTC. It specifies CASSLWMDREIYTELFF.

This clonotype was detected only a few times. The chain is built from TRBV5-4 and TRBJ1-6; D is uncertain. This CDR3 has 13 amino acids. Germline V gives CDR1 SGHNT, CDR2 YYREEE (reference sequence). V dropped 4 bases and J dropped 9 bases, with 11 bases sitting between them. CDR3 amino acids: CASSRIGSSPLHF. The CDR3 nucleotides read TGTGCCAGCAGCCGCATAGGGAGTTCACCCCTCCACTTT.

This clonotype has only a few counts. The CDR3 spells CASSLVAGYHEQFF. CDR3 DNA sequence: TGTGCCAGCAGTTTAGTGGCAGGGTACCATGAGCAGTTCTTC. The chain carries TRBV12-3 or TRBV12-4 and TRBJ2-1; a weak D match, TRBD1 (5 bases). The V end was cut by 1 base, the J end by 8 bases, with 12 bases between. This CDR3 spans 14 amino acids.

The chain uses TRBV3-1 and TRBJ2-1; tentative D call: TRBD1 (6 bases). The CDR3 totals 16 residues. Trimming removed 1 base from V and 0 bases from J, with 10 bases in between. Germline V lookup: CDR1 LGHDT, CDR2 YNNKEL (reference sequence). The CDR3, as DNA: TGTGCCAGCAGCCAAGCAAGGGGGTCCTCCTACAATGAGCAGTTCTTC. It is translated as CASSQARGSSYNEQFF.

V is TRBV6-5 and J is TRBJ1-3, with D uncertain. Trimming took off 0 bases at V and 1 base at J, with 7 bases between the two ends. This CDR3 has 15 amino acids. Germline V lookup: CDR1 MNHEY, CDR2 SVGAGI. The CDR3 reads CASSYSLGSGNTIYF. DNA of the CDR3: TGTGCCAGCAGTTACTCGTTGGGTTCTGGAAACACCATATATTTT.

This chain uses TRBV3-1 with TRBJ2-7, with D perhaps matching TRBD2 (6 bases). The V gene lost 3 bases and the J gene lost 2 bases, with 17 bases spanning the gap. The V gene's germline CDR1 is LGHDT and CDR2 YNNKEL (reference sequence). This CDR3 spans 16 amino acids. The CDR3 region has the DNA TGTGCCAGCAGCCAGAGAGGGACTTCCAGGGCCTACGAGCAGTACTTC. As protein: CASSQRGTSRAYEQYF.